This T cell receptor beta chain was profiled in a study of T cell responses to AZD1222 COVID-19 vaccine. Notes on the study in general: Unmutated variant regions reportedly attract nearly half of all spike-specific TCRs. Two AZD1222 administrations were followed by greater Spike-specific TCR breadth and depth.

This clone turned up a few times. Its antigen is not identified. Profiling relied on immunoSEQ multiplex PCR, and the TCRdb table lists in-frame clones only, not all of them. The sample lists approximately 70,000 clones; roughly 80% were seen once. With V trimmed by 6 bases and J by 3 bases, 15 bases remained unmatched. This CDR3 region has 18 residues. Germline V lookup: CDR1 SNHLY, CDR2 FYNNEI. Sequenced material: peripheral blood, taken 28 days after the second AZD1222 dose. The TCR originated in an adult who received the AZD1222 COVID-19 vaccine. The chain combines TRBV2 with TRBJ2-3; 10 bases align to TRBD1. The CDR3 coding sequence is TGTGCCAGCAGCAAAACGGACAGGGGGGAGGGGGTTACAGATACGCAGTATTTT. Amino acids: CASSKTDRGEGVTDTQYF. The full variable domain, in which reference TRBV2 and TRBJ2-3 provide the parts outside the CDR3, is EPEVTQTPSHQVTQMGQEVILRCVPISNHLYFYWYRQILGQKVEFLVSFYNNEISEKSEIFDDQFSVERPDGSNFTLKIRSTKLEDSAMYFCASSKTDRGEGVTDTQYFGPGTRLTVL.